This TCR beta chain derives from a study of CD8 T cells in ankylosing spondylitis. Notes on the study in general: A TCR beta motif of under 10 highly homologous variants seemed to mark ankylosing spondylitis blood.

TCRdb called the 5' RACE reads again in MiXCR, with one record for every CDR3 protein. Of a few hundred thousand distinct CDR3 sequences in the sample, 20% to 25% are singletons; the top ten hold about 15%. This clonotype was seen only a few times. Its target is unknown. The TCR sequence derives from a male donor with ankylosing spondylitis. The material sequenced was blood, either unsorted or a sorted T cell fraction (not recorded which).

The CDR3 spells CASSLAFAGGAYEQYF. The CDR3, as DNA: TGCGCCAGCAGCTTGGCCTTCGCGGGAGGTGCCTACGAGCAGTACTTC. The chain has TRBV5-1 and TRBJ2-7; 8 positions match TRBD2. V trimming: 0 bases; J trimming: 2 bases; junction bases outside the gene matches: 7. The CDR3 covers 16 residues. The germline V gene has CDR1 SGHRS and CDR2 YFSETQ.